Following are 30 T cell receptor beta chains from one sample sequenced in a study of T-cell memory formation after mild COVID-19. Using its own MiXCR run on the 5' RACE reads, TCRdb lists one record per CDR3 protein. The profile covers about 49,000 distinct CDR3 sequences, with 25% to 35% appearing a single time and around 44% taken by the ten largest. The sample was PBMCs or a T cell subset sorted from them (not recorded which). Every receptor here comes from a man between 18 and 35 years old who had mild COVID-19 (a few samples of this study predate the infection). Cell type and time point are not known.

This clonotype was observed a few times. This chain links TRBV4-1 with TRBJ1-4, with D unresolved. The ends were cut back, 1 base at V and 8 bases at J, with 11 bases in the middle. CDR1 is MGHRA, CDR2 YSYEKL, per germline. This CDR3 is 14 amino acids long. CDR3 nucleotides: TGCGCCAGCAGCCAAGTCGGGCAGGCCGAAAAACTGTTTTTT. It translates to CASSQVGQAEKLFF.

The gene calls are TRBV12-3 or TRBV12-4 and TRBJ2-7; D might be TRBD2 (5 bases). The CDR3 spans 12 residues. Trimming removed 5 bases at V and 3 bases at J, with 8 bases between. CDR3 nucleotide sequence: TGTGCCAGCAGTCCTGAGGGCTACGAGCAGTACTTC. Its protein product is CASSPEGYEQYF.

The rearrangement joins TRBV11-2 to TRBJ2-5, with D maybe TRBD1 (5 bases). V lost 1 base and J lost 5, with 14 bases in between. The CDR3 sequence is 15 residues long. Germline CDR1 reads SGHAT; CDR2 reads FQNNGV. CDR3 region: CASSLARVSTETQYF. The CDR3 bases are TGTGCCAGCAGCTTAGCCAGGGTTTCGACCGAGACCCAGTACTTC.

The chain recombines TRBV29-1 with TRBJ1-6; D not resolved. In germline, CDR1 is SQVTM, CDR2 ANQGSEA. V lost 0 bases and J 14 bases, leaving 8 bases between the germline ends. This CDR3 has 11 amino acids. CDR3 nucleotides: TGCAGCGTTGAAGAAAAGTCCTCCCTCCACTTT. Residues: CSVEEKSSLHF.

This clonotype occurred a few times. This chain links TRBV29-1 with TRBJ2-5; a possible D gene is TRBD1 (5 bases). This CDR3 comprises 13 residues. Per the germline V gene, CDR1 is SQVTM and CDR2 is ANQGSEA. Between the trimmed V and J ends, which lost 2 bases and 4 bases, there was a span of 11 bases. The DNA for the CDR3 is TGCAGCGTTGAACAGGGTAGGATAGAGACCCAGTACTTC. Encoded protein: CSVEQGRIETQYF.

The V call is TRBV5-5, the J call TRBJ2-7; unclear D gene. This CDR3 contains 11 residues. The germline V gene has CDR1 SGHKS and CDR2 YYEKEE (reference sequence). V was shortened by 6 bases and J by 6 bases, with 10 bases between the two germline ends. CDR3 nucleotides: TGTGCCAGCAAAATCTCCGGCGAGCAGTACTTC. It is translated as CASKISGEQYF.

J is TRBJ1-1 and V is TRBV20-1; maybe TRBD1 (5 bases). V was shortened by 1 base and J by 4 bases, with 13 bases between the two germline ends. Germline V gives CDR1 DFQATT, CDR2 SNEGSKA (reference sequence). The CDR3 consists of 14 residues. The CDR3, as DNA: TGCAGTGCTAGAGGAGTACAGGAAGTCACTGAAGCTTTCTTT. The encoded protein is CSARGVQEVTEAFF.

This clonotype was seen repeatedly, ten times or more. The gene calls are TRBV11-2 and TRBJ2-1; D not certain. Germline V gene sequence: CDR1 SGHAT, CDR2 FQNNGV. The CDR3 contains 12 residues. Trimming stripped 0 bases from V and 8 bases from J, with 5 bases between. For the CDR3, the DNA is TGTGCCAGCAGCTTAGATTCGCATGAGCAGTTCTTC. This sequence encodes CASSLDSHEQFF.

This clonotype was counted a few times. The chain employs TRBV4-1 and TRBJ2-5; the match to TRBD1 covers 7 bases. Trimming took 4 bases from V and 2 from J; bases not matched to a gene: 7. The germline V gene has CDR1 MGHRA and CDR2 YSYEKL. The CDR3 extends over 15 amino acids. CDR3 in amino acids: CASSPHTRGQETQYF. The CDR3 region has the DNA TGCGCCAGCAGCCCCCATACCAGGGGGCAAGAGACCCAGTACTTC.

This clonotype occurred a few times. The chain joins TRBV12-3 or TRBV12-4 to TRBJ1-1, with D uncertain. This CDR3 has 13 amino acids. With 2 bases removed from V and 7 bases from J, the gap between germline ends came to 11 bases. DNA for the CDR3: TGTGCCAGCAGTTTAAGGGCCGGAGGTGAAGCTTTCTTT. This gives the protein CASSLRAGGEAFF.

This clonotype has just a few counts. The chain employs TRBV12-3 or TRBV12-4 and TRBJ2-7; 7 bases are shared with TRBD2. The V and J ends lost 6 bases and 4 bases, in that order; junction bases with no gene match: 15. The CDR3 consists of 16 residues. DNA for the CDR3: TGTGCCAGCAGCCCGCGTCCGGGGGGTATGTATTACGAGCAGTACTTC. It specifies CASSPRPGGMYYEQYF.

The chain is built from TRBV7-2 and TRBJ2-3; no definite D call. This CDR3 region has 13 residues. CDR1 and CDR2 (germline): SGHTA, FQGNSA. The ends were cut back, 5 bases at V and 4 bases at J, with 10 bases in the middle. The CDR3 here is CASSPSWADTQYF. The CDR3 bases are TGTGCCAGCAGCCCCAGTTGGGCAGATACGCAGTATTTT.

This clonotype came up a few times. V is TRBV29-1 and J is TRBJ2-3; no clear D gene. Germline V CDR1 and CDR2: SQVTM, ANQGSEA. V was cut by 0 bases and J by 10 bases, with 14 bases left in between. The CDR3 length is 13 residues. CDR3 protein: CSVEELGPRAQYF. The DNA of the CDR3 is TGCAGCGTTGAAGAGCTGGGTCCCCGGGCGCAGTATTTT.

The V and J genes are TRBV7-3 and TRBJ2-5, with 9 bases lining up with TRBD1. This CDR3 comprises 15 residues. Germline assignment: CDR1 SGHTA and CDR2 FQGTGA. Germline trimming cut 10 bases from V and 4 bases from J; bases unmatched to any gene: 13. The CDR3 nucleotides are TGTGCCACATACCCGGGACAGGGATCAGGAGAGACCCAGTACTTC. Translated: CATYPGQGSGETQYF.

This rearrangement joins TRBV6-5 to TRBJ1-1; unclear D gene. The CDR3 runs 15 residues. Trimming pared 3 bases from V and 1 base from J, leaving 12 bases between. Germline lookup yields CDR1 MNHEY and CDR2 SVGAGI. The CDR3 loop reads CASSYGGIGNTEAFF. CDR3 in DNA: TGTGCCAGCAGTTATGGTGGGATTGGGAACACTGAAGCTTTCTTT.

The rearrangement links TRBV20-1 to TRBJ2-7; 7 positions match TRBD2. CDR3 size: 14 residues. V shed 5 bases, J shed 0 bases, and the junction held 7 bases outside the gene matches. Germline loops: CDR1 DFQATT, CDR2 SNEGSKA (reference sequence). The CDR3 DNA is TGCAGTGCTTACAGCGGGGCGGTCTCCTACGAGCAGTACTTC. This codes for CSAYSGAVSYEQYF.

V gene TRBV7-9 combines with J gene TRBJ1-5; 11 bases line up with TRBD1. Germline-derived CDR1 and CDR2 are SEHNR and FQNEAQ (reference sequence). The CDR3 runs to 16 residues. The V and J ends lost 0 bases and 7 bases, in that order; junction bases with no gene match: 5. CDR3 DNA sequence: TGTGCCAGCAGCTTAGCGGGACAGGGGGTACGGCAGCCCCAGCATTTT. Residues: CASSLAGQGVRQPQHF.

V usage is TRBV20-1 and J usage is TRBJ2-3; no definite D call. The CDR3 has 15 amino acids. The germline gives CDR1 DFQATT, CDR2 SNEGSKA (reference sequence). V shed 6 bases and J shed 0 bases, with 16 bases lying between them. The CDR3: CSASRHLLSTDTQYF. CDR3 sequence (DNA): TGCAGTGCCTCCAGGCACTTGTTGAGCACAGATACGCAGTATTTT.

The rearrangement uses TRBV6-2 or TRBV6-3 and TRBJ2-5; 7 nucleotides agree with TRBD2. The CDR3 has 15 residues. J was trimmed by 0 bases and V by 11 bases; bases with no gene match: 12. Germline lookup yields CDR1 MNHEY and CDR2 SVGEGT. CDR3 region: CAARLGGLNQETQYF. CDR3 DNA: TGTGCCGCCCGGCTGGGGGGACTAAACCAAGAGACCCAGTACTTC.

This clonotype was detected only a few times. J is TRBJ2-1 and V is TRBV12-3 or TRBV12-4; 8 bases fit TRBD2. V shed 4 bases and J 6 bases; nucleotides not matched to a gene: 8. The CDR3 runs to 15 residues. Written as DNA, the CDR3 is TGTGCCAGCAGTTACCCGGGACTAGGCGGCAATGAGCAGTTCTTC. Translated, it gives CASSYPGLGGNEQFF.

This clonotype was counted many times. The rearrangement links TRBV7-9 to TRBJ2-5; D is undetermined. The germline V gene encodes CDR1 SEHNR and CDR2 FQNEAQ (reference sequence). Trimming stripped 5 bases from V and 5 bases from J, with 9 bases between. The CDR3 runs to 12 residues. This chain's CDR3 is CASSPTWETQYF. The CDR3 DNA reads TGTGCCAGCAGCCCAACGTGGGAGACCCAGTACTTC.

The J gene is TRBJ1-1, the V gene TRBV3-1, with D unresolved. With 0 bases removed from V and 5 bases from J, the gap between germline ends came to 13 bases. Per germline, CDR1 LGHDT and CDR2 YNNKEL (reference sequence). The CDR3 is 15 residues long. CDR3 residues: CASSQDRGERTEAFF. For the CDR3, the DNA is TGTGCCAGCAGCCAAGATCGGGGAGAGCGTACTGAAGCTTTCTTT. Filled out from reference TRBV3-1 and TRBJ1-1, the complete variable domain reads DTAVSQTPKYLVTQMGNDKSIKCEQNLGHDTMYWYKQDSKKFLKIMFSYNNKELIINETVPNRFSPKSPDKAHLNLHINSLELGDSAVYFCASSQDRGERTEAFFGQGTRLTVV.

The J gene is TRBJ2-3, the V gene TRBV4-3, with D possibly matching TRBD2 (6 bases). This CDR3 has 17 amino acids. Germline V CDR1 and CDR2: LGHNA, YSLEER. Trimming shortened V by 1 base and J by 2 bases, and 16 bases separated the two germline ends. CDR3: CASSQGPGRGTTDTQYF. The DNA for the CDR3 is TGCGCCAGCAGCCAAGGGCCCGGACGGGGGACCACAGATACGCAGTATTTT.

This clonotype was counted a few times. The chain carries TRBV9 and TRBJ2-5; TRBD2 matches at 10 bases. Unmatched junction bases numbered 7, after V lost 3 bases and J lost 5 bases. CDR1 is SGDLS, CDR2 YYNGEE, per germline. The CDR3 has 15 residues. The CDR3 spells CASSAGLASLETQYF. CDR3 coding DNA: TGTGCCAGCAGCGCGGGACTAGCGAGTTTGGAGACCCAGTACTTC.

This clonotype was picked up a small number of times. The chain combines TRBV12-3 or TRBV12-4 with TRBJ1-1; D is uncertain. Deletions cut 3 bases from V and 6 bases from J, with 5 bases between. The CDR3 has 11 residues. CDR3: CASSFGAEAFF. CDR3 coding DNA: TGTGCCAGCAGTTTTGGCGCTGAAGCTTTCTTT.

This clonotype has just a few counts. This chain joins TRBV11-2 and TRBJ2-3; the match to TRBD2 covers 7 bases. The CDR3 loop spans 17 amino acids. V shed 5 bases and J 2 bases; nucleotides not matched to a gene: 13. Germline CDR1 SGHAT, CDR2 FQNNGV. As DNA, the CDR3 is TGTGCCAGCAGCCCGAGGGGTGGCGGGGGATTCACAGATACGCAGTATTTT. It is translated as CASSPRGGGGFTDTQYF. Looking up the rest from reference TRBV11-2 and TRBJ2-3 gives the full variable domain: EAGVAQSPRYKIIEKRQSVAFWCNPISGHATLYWYQQILGQGPKLLIQFQNNGVVDDSQLPKDRFSAERLKGVDSTLKIQPAKLEDSAVYLCASSPRGGGGFTDTQYFGPGTRLTVL.

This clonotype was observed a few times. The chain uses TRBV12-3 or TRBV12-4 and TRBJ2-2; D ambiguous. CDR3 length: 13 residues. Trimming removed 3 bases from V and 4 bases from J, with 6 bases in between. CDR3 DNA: TGTGCCAGCAGTTTGAGGTCCACCGGGGAGCTGTTTTTT. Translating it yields CASSLRSTGELFF.

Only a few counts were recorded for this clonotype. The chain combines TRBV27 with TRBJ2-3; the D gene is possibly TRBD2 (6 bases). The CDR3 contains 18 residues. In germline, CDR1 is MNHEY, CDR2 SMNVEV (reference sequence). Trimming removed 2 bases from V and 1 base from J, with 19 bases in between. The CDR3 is CASSLPGLARKGTDTQYF. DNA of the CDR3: TGTGCCAGCAGTTTACCGGGTCTAGCGCGAAAGGGCACAGATACGCAGTATTTT.

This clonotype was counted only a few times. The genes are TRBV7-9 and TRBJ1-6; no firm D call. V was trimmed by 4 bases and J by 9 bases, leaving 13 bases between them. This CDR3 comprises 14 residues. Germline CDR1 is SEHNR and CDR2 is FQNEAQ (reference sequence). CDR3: CASSSPGMGSPLHF. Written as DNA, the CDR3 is TGTGCCAGCAGCTCCCCGGGTATGGGTTCACCCCTCCACTTT.

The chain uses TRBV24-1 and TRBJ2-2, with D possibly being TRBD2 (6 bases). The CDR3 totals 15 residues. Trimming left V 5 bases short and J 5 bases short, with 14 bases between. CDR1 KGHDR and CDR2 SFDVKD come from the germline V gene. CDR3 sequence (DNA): TGTGCCACCAGTGCGGCGGGGAACGGGACCGGGGAGCTGTTTTTT. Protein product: CATSAAGNGTGELFF.